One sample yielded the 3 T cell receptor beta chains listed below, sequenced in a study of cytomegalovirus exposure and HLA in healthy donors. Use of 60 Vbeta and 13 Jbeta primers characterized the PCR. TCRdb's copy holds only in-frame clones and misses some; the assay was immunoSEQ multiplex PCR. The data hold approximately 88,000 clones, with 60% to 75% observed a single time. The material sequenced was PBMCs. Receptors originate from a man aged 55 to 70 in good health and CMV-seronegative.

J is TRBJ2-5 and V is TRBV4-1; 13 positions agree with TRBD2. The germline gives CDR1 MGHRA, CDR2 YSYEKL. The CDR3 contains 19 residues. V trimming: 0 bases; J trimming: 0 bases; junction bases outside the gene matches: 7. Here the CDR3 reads CASSQDGTSGVPHQETQYF. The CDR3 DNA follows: TGCGCCAGCAGCCAAGATGGGACTAGCGGGGTCCCTCACCAAGAGACCCAGTACTTC.

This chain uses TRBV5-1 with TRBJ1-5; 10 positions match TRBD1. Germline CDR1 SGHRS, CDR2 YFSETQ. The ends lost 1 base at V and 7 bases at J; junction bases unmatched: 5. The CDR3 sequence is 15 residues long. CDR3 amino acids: CASSLHPTGGQPQHF. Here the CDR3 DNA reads TGCGCCAGCAGCTTGCACCCGACAGGGGGCCAGCCCCAGCATTTT.

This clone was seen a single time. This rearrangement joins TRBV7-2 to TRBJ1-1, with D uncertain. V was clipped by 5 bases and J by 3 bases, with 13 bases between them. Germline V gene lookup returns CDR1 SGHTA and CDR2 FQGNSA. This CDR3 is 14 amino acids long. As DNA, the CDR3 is TGTGCCAGCAGCCGGCGCTGGGGAGACACTGAAGCTTTCTTT. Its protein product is CASSRRWGDTEAFF.